The entry below describes one T cell receptor (beta chain). The CDR3 runs to 15 residues. The germline V gene has CDR1 SGDLS and CDR2 YYNGEE. The J segment lost 6 bases and the V segment lost 3 bases, leaving 8 bases of the junction unmatched. This record comes from a study of blood T cell repertoires in COVID-19. Across the whole study: T cells, B-cell-depleted T cells, or PBMCs provided the cDNA or gDNA that served as material.

Authors' analysis steps: Nucleated cell counts were estimated from reference gene primer amplification. Method: immunoSEQ multiplex PCR; TCRdb's copy keeps in-frame clones and lacks some. V, J and clone size are those of that table, while D and trimming were read from the DNA. The sample records about 240,000 clones, approximately 86% being singletons. V is TRBV9 and J is TRBJ1-1, with 10 bases that match TRBD1. Sequenced sample: peripheral blood. This clonotype originated in a man in his 60s who had recovered from COVID-19. The CDR3 is CASSAYGTGAAEAFF. CDR3 bases: TGTGCCAGCAGCGCCTACGGGACAGGGGCAGCTGAAGCTTTCTTT. Based on the CDR3 plus reference TRBV9 and TRBJ1-1, the full variable domain is DSGVTQTPKHLITATGQRVTLRCSPRSGDLSVYWYQQSLDQGLQFLIQYYNGEERAKGNILERFSAQQFPDLHSELNLSSLELGDSALYFCASSAYGTGAAEAFFGQGTRLTVV.